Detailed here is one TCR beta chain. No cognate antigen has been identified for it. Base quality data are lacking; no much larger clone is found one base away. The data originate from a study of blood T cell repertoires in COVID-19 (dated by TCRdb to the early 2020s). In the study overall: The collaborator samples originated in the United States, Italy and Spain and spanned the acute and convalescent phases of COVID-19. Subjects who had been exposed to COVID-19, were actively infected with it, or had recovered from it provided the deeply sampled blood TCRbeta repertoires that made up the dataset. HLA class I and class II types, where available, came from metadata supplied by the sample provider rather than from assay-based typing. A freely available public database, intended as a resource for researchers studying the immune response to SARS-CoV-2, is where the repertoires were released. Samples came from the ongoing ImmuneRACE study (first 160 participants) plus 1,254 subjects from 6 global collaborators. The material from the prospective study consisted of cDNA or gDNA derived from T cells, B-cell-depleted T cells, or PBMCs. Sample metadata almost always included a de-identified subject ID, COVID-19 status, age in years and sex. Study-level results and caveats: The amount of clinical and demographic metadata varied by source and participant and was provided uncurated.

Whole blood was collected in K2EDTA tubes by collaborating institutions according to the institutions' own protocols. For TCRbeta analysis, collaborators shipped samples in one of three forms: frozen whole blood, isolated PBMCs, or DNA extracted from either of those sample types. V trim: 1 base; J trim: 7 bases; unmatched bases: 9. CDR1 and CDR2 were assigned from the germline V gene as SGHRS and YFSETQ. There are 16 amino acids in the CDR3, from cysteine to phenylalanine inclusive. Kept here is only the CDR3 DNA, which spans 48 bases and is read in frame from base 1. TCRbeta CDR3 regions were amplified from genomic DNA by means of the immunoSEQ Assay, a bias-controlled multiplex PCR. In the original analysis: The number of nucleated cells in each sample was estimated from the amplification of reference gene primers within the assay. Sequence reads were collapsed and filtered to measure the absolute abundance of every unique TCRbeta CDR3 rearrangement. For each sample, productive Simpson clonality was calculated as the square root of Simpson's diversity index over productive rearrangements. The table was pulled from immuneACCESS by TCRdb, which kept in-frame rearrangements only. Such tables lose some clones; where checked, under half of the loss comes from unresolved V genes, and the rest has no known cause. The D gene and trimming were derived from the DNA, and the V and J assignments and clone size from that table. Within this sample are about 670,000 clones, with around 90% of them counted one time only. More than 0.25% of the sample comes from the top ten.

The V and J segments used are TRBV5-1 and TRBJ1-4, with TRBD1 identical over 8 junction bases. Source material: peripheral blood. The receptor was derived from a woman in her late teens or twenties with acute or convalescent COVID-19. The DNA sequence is TGCGCCAGCAGCTTGTACCCAGGGGGCTCCGGTGAAAAACTGTTTTTT. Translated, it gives CASSLYPGGSGEKLFF.